This entry concerns a single T cell receptor beta chain. Its antigen is still unknown. The DNA ends 3 residues before the CDR3 does, and the rest of the CDR3 is filled in from the germline J gene. Some clones are missing from TCRdb's copy, which holds only in-frame ones; the method was immunoSEQ multiplex PCR. The sample holds tens of thousands of clones. The sample comes from a study of T cells in women clearing cervical HPV infection. Across the whole study: Control women cleared a single incident HPV16 infection within 12 months. Overall study findings and caveats: Controls had more TRBV6-7 (0.16%) than cases (roughly 0.11%).

The CDR3 sequence is 13 residues long. Germline assignment: CDR1 SEHNR and CDR2 FQNEAQ (reference sequence). Sequenced material: blood buffy coat. The chain is built from TRBV7-9 and TRBJ1-2; 10 nucleotides line up with TRBD1. The clonotype comes from a woman aged 18 to 75 with a cervical HPV16 infection that either progressed to CIN3+ or cleared (not recorded which). CDR3: CASTLTGGGGYTF. CDR3 DNA (partial): TGTGCCAGCACTTTGACAGGGGGCGGCGGC.